Listed here are 14 T cell receptor beta chains from one sample, sequenced in a study of T-cell memory formation after mild COVID-19. TCRdb analysed the 5' RACE reads with MiXCR anew, one entry per CDR3 protein. The data contain roughly 450,000 distinct CDR3 sequences, about a sixth of them singletons. Specimen: PBMCs or a T cell subset sorted from them (not recorded which). These TCRs come from a man aged 18-30 years who had mild COVID-19 (a few samples of this study predate the infection). Cell type and time point are not known.

The chain employs TRBV24-1 and TRBJ1-2, with D perhaps TRBD1 (6 bases). V dropped 4 bases and J dropped 4 bases, with 12 bases sitting between them. From germline, CDR1 is KGHDR and CDR2 SFDVKD. CDR3 length: 14 residues. This CDR3 reads CATSEATGSYGYTF. The CDR3 nucleotides are TGTGCCACCAGTGAAGCCACAGGGAGCTATGGCTACACCTTC.

This clonotype turned up a few times. V gene TRBV15 combines with J gene TRBJ1-2; D remains ambiguous. The CDR3 is 16 amino acids. Germline V CDR1 and CDR2: LNHNV, YYDKDF (reference sequence). With 0 bases removed from V and 1 base from J, the gap between germline ends came to 12 bases. Written as DNA, the CDR3 is TGTGCCACCAGCAGAGATCTTCAGATTATTAACTATGGCTACACCTTC. This encodes CATSRDLQIINYGYTF.

This clonotype came up a few times. The chain is built from TRBV6-5 and TRBJ2-4; 8 bases align to TRBD2. The CDR3 is 15 residues long. The germline V gene encodes CDR1 MNHEY and CDR2 SVGAGI. Trimming removed 6 bases from V and 4 bases from J; junction bases left unmatched: 8. The CDR3, as DNA: TGTGCCAGCAGCCAAGCGGGGGAGCTAAAAAACATTCAGTACTTC. This gives the protein CASSQAGELKNIQYF.

This chain uses TRBV20-1 with TRBJ2-7; 9 positions match TRBD1. This CDR3 has 14 amino acids. Germline CDR1 is DFQATT and CDR2 is SNEGSKA (reference sequence). V lost 5 bases and J lost 5; bases outside the gene matches: 10. This CDR3 is CSASRDRESDEQYF. CDR3 sequence (DNA): TGCAGTGCTTCCCGGGACAGGGAGTCCGACGAGCAGTACTTC.

This clonotype was detected a few times. V is TRBV7-2 and J is TRBJ2-1; D possibly corresponds to TRBD2 (5 bases). Germline values: CDR1 SGHTA, CDR2 FQGNSA. The CDR3 sequence is 15 residues long. Trimming removed 2 bases from V and 5 bases from J, with 13 bases in between. CDR3 loop: CASSLSRGTHNEQFF. In nucleotides, the CDR3 is TGTGCCAGCAGCTTATCCCGGGGAACCCACAATGAGCAGTTCTTC.

This clonotype has a count of ten or more. This chain uses TRBV20-1 with TRBJ1-5; D uncertain. Between the trimmed V and J ends, which lost 1 base and 5 bases, there was a span of 6 bases. There are 12 residues in the CDR3. Germline CDR1 and CDR2: DFQATT and SNEGSKA (reference sequence). CDR3 residues: CSARAGDQPQHF. The CDR3 DNA reads as TGCAGTGCTAGAGCCGGGGATCAGCCCCAGCATTTT.

The chain joins TRBV7-6 to TRBJ2-7, with TRBD1 matching 8 bases. Germline trimming cut 4 bases from V and 2 bases from J; bases unmatched to any gene: 4. Germline CDR1 is SGHVS and CDR2 is FNYEAQ. The CDR3 has 14 residues. The DNA for the CDR3 is TGTGCCAGCAGCTCCAGGACAGGGACCTACGAGCAGTACTTC. Amino acid sequence: CASSSRTGTYEQYF.

In this sample, this clonotype turned up a few times. This sequence joins TRBV6-2 or TRBV6-3 and TRBJ2-2; D is uncertain. V was clipped by 4 bases and J by 1 base, with 7 bases between them. Germline V CDR1 and CDR2: MNHEY, SVGEGT. CDR3 length: 14 amino acids. CDR3 loop: CASSWVGNTGELFF. In DNA, the CDR3 is TGTGCCAGCAGTTGGGTCGGGAACACCGGGGAGCTGTTTTTT.

This clonotype has more than one count but fewer than ten. The chain uses TRBV5-1 and TRBJ1-1; 7 bases align to TRBD1. The junction had 3 bases not matched to a gene; V was cut back by 4 bases and J by 0 bases. CDR3 length equals 14 residues. The V gene's germline CDR1 is SGHRS and CDR2 YFSETQ. In DNA, the CDR3 is TGCGCCAGCAGCGCGGGACAGTTGAACACTGAAGCTTTCTTT. Translated, it gives CASSAGQLNTEAFF.

In this sample, this clonotype turned up a few times. The V and J genes are TRBV11-2 and TRBJ1-3; D may be TRBD1 (5 bases). Germline V gene data show CDR1 as SGHAT and CDR2 as FQNNGV. The CDR3 loop spans 17 amino acids. Trimming removed 1 base at V and 0 bases at J, with 13 bases between. CDR3 sequence (DNA): TGTGCCAGCAGCTTAGGCAGGGATTTCTCCTCTGGAAACACCATATATTTT. Translating it yields CASSLGRDFSSGNTIYF. Based on the CDR3 plus reference TRBV11-2 and TRBJ1-3, the full variable domain is EAGVAQSPRYKIIEKRQSVAFWCNPISGHATLYWYQQILGQGPKLLIQFQNNGVVDDSQLPKDRFSAERLKGVDSTLKIQPAKLEDSAVYLCASSLGRDFSSGNTIYFGEGSWLTVV.

V and J are TRBV5-1 and TRBJ1-1, with a possible D match to TRBD1 (6 bases). The germline V gene has CDR1 SGHRS and CDR2 YFSETQ. This CDR3 contains 14 residues. Trimming cost V 6 bases and J 1 base, with 13 bases left between them. CDR3 sequence (DNA): TGCGCCAGCAATCAGGGGACAACGAACACTGAAGCTTTCTTT. This sequence encodes CASNQGTTNTEAFF.

V and J are TRBV6-2 or TRBV6-3 and TRBJ2-3; the D gene is possibly TRBD2 (5 bases). The CDR3 has 15 amino acids. Germline CDR1 and CDR2: MNHEY and SVGEGT. The V end was cut by 7 bases, the J end by 0 bases, with 14 bases between. CDR3 in DNA: TGTGCCAGCACCTCCGGGGTCCCTAGCACAGATACGCAGTATTTT. Protein sequence: CASTSGVPSTDTQYF.

The rearrangement links TRBV6-6 to TRBJ2-1; 9 nucleotides align to TRBD1. V lost 0 bases and J lost 4; bases outside the gene matches: 19. Germline loops: CDR1 MNHNY, CDR2 SVGAGI (reference sequence). CDR3 length equals 21 residues. The CDR3 DNA follows: TGTGCCAGCAGTTACTCTGGGTTTTTGGGACAGGGCGTTGGGGTATACAATGAGCAGTTCTTC. This translates into CASSYSGFLGQGVGVYNEQFF.

This CDR3 reads CASSPGPPNARPAFF. CDR3 sequence (DNA): TGTGCCAGCAGTCCCGGGCCACCAAATGCTAGGCCCGCTTTCTTT. The chain couples TRBV6-5 to TRBJ1-1; D unclear. CDR1 MNHEY and CDR2 SVGAGI come from the germline V gene. This CDR3 is built from 15 residues. Trimming pared 5 bases from V and 11 bases from J, leaving 24 bases between.